This TCR beta chain was recorded in a study of follicular helper T cells after annual influenza vaccination. Time point: 2015-2016 season, 7 days after influenza vaccination. Vaccine contraindications, substance abuse, HIV/AIDS, active malignancy and active illness excluded donors. Between roughly 35 and 110 mL of blood was drawn per time point. This CDR3 has 16 residues. The V end lost 3 bases, the J end lost 6 bases, and 17 bases lay between the germline ends. Germline lookup yields CDR1 MNHEY and CDR2 SVGAGI. Measured with immunoSEQ multiplex PCR; TCRdb has only the in-frame clones, and not every one. The sample comprises around 6,200 clones, about 85% of which are singletons, and around 0.6% rests with the top ten.

The clonotype originates from an adult who received the influenza vaccine. Sequencing used CXCR5- memory CD4+ T cells sorted from blood, obtained 7 days after influenza vaccination. The rearrangement links TRBV6-5 to TRBJ2-2, with D possibly called TRBD1 or TRBD2 (5 bases each). As DNA, the CDR3 is TGTGCCAGCAGTTATGGGCATAGAGGGGCGTCCGGGGAGCTGTTTTTT. Its translation is CASSYGHRGASGELFF.